This T cell receptor beta chain emerged from a study of T-cell memory formation after mild COVID-19. This clonotype has a handful of counts. TCRdb re-called the 5' RACE reads with MiXCR, one entry per CDR3 protein. The table has 400,000 or so distinct CDR3 sequences, 20% seen once. The V and J ends lost 2 bases and 6 bases respectively, with 7 bases between them. This CDR3 has 12 residues. J is TRBJ1-2 and V is TRBV12-3 or TRBV12-4; D not certain. Sequenced sample: PBMCs or a T cell subset sorted from them (not recorded which). The sequence was obtained from an adult woman who had mild COVID-19 (a few samples of this study predate the infection). Cell type and time point are not known. The CDR3 loop is CASSLWGNGYTF. The CDR3 coding sequence is TGTGCCAGCAGTTTATGGGGTAATGGCTACACCTTC.